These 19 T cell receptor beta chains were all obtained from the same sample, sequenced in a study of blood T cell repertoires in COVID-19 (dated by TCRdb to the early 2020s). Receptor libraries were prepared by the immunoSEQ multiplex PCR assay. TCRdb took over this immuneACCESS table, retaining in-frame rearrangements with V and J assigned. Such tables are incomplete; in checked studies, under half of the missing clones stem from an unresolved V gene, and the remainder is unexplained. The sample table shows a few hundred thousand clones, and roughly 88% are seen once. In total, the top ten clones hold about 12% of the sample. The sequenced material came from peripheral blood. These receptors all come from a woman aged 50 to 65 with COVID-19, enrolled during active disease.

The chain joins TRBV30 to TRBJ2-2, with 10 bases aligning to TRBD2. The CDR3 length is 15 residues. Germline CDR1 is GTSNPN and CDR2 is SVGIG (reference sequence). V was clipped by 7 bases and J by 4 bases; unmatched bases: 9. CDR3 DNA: TGTGCCTACACGACCAGCGGGGGGGGCACCGGGGAGCTGTTTTTT. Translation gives CAYTTSGGGTGELFF.

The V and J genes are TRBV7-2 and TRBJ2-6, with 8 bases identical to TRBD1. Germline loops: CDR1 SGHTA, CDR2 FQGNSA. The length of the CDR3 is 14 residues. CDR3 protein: CASGTGAGANVLTF. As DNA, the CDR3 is TGTGCTTCTGGGACAGGTGCTGGGGCCAACGTCCTGACTTTC.

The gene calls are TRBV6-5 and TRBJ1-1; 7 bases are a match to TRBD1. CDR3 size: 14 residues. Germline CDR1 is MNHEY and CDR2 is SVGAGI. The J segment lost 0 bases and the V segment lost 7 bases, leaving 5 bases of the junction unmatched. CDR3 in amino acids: CASKGQVMNTEAFF. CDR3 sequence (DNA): TGTGCCAGCAAAGGACAGGTCATGAACACTGAAGCTTTCTTT.

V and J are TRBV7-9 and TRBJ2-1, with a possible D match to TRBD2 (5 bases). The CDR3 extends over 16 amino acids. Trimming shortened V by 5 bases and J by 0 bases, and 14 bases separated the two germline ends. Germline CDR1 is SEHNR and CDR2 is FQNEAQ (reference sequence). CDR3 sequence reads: CASSTSGGSSYNEQFF. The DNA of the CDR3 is TGTGCCAGCAGCACAAGCGGCGGTAGCTCCTACAATGAGCAGTTCTTC. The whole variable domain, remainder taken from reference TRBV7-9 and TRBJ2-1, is DTGVSQNPRHKITKRGQNVTFRCDPISEHNRLYWYRQTLGQGPEFLTYFQNEAQLEKSRLLSDRFSAERPKGSFSTLEIQRTEQGDSAMYLCASSTSGGSSYNEQFFGPGTRLTVL.

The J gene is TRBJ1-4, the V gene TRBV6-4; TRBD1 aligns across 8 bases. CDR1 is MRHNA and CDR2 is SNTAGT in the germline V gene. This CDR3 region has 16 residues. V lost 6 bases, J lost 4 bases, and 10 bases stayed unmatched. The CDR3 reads CASSYVRQGHNEKLFF. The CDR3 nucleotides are TGTGCCAGCAGCTATGTCAGACAGGGGCATAATGAAAAACTGTTTTTT.

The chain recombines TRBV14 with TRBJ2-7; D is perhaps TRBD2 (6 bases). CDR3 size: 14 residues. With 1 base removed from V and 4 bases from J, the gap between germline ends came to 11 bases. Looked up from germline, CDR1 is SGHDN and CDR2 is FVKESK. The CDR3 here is CASSQASGSYEQYF. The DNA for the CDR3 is TGTGCCAGCAGCCAAGCGAGCGGGTCATACGAGCAGTACTTC.

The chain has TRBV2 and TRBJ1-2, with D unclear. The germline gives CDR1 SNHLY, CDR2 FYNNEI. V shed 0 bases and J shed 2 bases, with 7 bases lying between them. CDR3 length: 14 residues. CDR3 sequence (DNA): TGTGCCAGCAGTGAAGCACGGTCGAACTATGGCTACACCTTC. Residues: CASSEARSNYGYTF.

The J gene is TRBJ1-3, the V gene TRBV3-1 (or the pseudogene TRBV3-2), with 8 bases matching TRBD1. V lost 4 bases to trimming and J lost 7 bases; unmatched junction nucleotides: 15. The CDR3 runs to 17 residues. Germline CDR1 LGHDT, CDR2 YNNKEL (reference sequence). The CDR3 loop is CASSPALWTGRANTIYF. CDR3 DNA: TGTGCCAGCAGCCCCGCCCTATGGACAGGGCGGGCGAACACCATATATTTT.

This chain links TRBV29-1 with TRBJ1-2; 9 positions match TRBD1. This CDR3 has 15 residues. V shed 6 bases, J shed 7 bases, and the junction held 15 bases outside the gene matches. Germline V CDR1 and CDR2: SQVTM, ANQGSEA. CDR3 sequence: CSVSGTGSLSGGYTF. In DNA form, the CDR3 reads TGCAGCGTATCCGGGACAGGGAGCCTCTCGGGTGGCTACACCTTC.

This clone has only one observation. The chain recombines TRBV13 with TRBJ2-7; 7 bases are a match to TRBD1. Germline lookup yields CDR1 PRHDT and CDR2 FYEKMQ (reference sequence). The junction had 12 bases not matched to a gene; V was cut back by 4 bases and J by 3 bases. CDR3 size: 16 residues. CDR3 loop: CASSWTGMVGSYEQYF. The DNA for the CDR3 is TGTGCCAGCAGCTGGACAGGCATGGTGGGAAGCTACGAGCAGTACTTC.

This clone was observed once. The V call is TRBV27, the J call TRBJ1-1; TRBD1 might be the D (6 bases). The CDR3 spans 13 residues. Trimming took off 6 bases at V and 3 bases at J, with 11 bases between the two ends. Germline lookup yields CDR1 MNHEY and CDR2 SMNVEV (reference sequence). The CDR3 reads CASRPTGYTEAFF. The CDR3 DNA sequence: TGTGCCAGCAGGCCGACAGGATACACTGAAGCTTTCTTT.

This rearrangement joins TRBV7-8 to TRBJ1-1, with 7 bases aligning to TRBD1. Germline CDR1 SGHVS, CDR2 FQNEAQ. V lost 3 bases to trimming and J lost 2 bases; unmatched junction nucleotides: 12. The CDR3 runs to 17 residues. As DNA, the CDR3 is TGTGCCAGCAGCTTGCAGACAGGGCTAAAGTTTAACACTGAAGCTTTCTTT. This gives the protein CASSLQTGLKFNTEAFF.

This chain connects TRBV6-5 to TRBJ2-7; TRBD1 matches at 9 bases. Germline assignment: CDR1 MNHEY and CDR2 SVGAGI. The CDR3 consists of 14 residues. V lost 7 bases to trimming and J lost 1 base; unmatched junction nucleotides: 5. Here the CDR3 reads CASTKGTGSYEQYF. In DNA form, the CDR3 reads TGTGCCAGCACGAAAGGGACAGGGTCCTACGAGCAGTACTTC.

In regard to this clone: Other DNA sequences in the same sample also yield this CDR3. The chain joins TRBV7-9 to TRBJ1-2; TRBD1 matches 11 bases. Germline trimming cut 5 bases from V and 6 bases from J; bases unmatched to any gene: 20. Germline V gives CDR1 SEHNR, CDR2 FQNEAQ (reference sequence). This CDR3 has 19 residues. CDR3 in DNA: TGTGCCAGCAGCCAGCTTCCCCGAGGACAGGGGGCGAGGGGTGATGGCTACACCTTC. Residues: CASSQLPRGQGARGDGYTF.

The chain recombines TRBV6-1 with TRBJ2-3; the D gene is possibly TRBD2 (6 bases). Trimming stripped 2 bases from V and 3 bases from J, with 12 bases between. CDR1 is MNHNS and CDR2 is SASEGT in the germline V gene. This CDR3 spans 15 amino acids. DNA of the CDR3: TGTGCCAGCAGTGAACTGGGACTGCAGACAGATACGCAGTATTTT. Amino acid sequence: CASSELGLQTDTQYF.

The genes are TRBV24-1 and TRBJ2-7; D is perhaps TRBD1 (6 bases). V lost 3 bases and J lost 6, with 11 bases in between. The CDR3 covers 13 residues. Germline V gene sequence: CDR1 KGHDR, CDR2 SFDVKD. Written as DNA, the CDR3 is TGTGCCACCAGTGATCCCCAGGGGCCCGAGCAGTACTTC. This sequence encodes CATSDPQGPEQYF.

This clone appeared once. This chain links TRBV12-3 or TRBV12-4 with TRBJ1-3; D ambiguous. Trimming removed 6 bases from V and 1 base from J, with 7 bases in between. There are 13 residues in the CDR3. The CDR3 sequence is CASRYSSGNTIYF. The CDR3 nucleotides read TGTGCCAGCAGATACTCATCTGGAAACACCATATATTTT.

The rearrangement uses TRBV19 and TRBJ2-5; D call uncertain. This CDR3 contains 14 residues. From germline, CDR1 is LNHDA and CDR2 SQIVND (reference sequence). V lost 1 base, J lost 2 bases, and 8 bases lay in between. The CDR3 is CASSIGPQQETQYF. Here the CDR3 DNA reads TGTGCCAGTAGTATAGGTCCACAACAAGAGACCCAGTACTTC.

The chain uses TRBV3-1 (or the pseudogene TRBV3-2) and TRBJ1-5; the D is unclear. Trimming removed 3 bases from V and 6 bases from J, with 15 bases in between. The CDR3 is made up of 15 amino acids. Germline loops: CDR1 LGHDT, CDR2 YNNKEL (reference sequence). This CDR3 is CASSQNWEEGQPQHF. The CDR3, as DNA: TGTGCCAGCAGCCAGAACTGGGAGGAGGGTCAGCCCCAGCATTTT.